What follows are 31 T cell receptor beta chains derived from one specimen sequenced in a study of identical twins. TCRdb fed the 5' RACE reads into MiXCR, producing one record per CDR3 protein. The repertoire includes some 730,000 distinct CDR3 sequences, about 20% of them detected once, and less than 15% sits in the top ten. The sample also formed part of further work on T cells expressing NK-cell markers.

Specimen: PBMCs. The receptors originated from a woman between 18 and 30 years old in good health.

A few counts support this clonotype. V is TRBV7-8 and J is TRBJ2-1, with TRBD2 matching over 13 bases. V lost 5 bases to trimming and J lost 14 bases; unmatched junction nucleotides: 6. CDR1 is SGHVS, CDR2 FQNEAQ, per germline. CDR3 length: 13 amino acids. The CDR3 DNA sequence: TGTGCCAGCAGCCCGGGACTAGCGGGGTCGGAGTTCTTC. Residues: CASSPGLAGSEFF.

CDR3 sequence (DNA): TGTGCCAGCAGCACAATCCGACTAGAAATAGATACGCAGTATTTT. This translates into CASSTIRLEIDTQYF. The rearrangement joins TRBV11-2 to TRBJ2-3; TRBD2 is a possible D gene (6 bases). Germline V CDR1 and CDR2: SGHAT, FQNNGV. V was shortened by 5 bases and J by 5 bases, with 17 bases between the two germline ends. The CDR3 is made up of 15 amino acids. Combining the CDR3 with reference TRBV11-2 and TRBJ2-3 gives the whole variable domain EAGVAQSPRYKIIEKRQSVAFWCNPISGHATLYWYQQILGQGPKLLIQFQNNGVVDDSQLPKDRFSAERLKGVDSTLKIQPAKLEDSAVYLCASSTIRLEIDTQYFGPGTRLTVL.

This clonotype was detected only a few times. V usage is TRBV30 and J usage is TRBJ2-1, with D perhaps assigned TRBD1 or TRBD2 (6 bases each). Germline values: CDR1 GTSNPN, CDR2 SVGIG (reference sequence). V was clipped by 7 bases and J by 7 bases, with 20 bases between them. The CDR3 consists of 14 residues. The CDR3 is CASPSALGGNEQFF. DNA for the CDR3: TGTGCCTCCCCCTCTGCACTAGGGGGGAATGAGCAGTTCTTC.

The chain employs TRBV5-1 and TRBJ1-1, with D perhaps matching TRBD1 (5 bases). The V and J ends lost 5 bases and 0 bases respectively, with 14 bases between them. CDR1 SGHRS and CDR2 YFSETQ come from the germline V gene. The CDR3 has 15 residues. This CDR3 reads CASSRGDRVNTEAFF. The CDR3 nucleotides are TGCGCCAGCAGTCGGGGAGACAGAGTGAACACTGAAGCTTTCTTT.

In nucleotides, the CDR3 is TGTGCCAGCACCCCGGGAGGACGCTTGAACACTGAAGCTTTCTTT. This codes for CASTPGGRLNTEAFF. The V and J genes are TRBV11-3 and TRBJ1-1; no clear D gene. The germline gives CDR1 SGHNT, CDR2 YENEEA. The CDR3 is 15 amino acids. With 7 bases removed from V and 0 bases from J, the gap between germline ends came to 15 bases.

J is TRBJ2-2 and V is TRBV5-5; 9 bases are a match to TRBD1. Germline trimming cut 4 bases from V and 3 bases from J; bases unmatched to any gene: 4. The CDR3 is 15 residues long. Germline assignment: CDR1 SGHKS and CDR2 YYEKEE (reference sequence). CDR3 protein: CASSIRDRDTGELFF. The CDR3 DNA follows: TGTGCCAGCAGCATCCGGGACAGGGACACCGGGGAGCTGTTTTTT.

The V and J genes are TRBV10-2 and TRBJ2-3; no definite D call. The CDR3 is 15 amino acids. The V and J ends lost 3 bases and 0 bases respectively, with 10 bases between them. Per germline, CDR1 WSHSY and CDR2 SAAADI. CDR3 in amino acids: CASSEYIASTDTQYF. CDR3 bases: TGCGCCAGCAGTGAATACATAGCCAGCACAGATACGCAGTATTTT.

This clonotype has more than one count but fewer than ten. V and J are TRBV7-6 and TRBJ2-1; 13 nucleotides line up with TRBD2. V shed 2 bases, J shed 8 bases, and the junction held 12 bases outside the gene matches. Per germline, CDR1 SGHVS and CDR2 FNYEAQ. The CDR3 extends over 18 amino acids. The CDR3 is CASSLRFTSGGEWDEQFF. The CDR3 DNA sequence: TGTGCCAGCAGCTTACGTTTCACTAGCGGGGGGGAATGGGATGAGCAGTTCTTC. Full variable domain (remainder filled in from reference TRBV7-6 and TRBJ2-1): GAGVSQSPRYKVTKRGQDVALRCDPISGHVSLYWYRQALGQGPEFLTYFNYEAQQDKSGLPNDRFSAERPEGSISTLTIQRTEQRDSAMYRCASSLRFTSGGEWDEQFFGPGTRLTVL.

The J gene is TRBJ2-2, the V gene TRBV18, with TRBD1 matching 9 bases. After removal of 3 bases from V and 5 bases from J, the junction contained 10 bases not matched to a gene. The CDR3 loop spans 17 amino acids. Germline V gene lookup returns CDR1 KGHSH and CDR2 LQKENI. In DNA, the CDR3 is TGTGCCAGCTCACCTTACAACAGGGGGCCGAGTACCGGGGAGCTGTTTTTT. Its protein is CASSPYNRGPSTGELFF. The whole variable domain, filled in from reference TRBV18 and TRBJ2-2, reads NAGVMQNPRHLVRRRGQEARLRCSPMKGHSHVYWYRQLPEEGLKFMVYLQKENIIDESGMPKERFSAEFPKEGPSILRIQQVVRGDSAAYFCASSPYNRGPSTGELFFGEGSRLTVL.

This clonotype was observed a few times. The chain has TRBV20-1 and TRBJ2-1; TRBD2 matches 9 bases. CDR1 and CDR2 from the germline V gene are DFQATT and SNEGSKA (reference sequence). The V and J ends lost 3 bases and 5 bases, in that order; junction bases with no gene match: 8. The CDR3 has 15 residues. The CDR3 coding sequence is TGCAGTGCTAGTAAGCGGGAGGTCCTTAACAATGAGCAGTTCTTC. The encoded protein is CSASKREVLNNEQFF.

This clonotype has a handful of counts. The V call is TRBV12-3 or TRBV12-4, the J call TRBJ2-2; 7 bases line up with TRBD2. Unmatched junction bases numbered 6, after V lost 3 bases and J lost 5 bases. The length of the CDR3 is 15 residues. The CDR3 region is CASSLAGEGTGELFF. The CDR3 DNA is TGTGCCAGCAGTTTGGCGGGAGAAGGTACCGGGGAGCTGTTTTTT.

This clonotype was seen a few times. The genes are TRBV5-5 and TRBJ2-3; 11 bases agree with TRBD2. This CDR3 region has 17 residues. The germline gives CDR1 SGHKS, CDR2 YYEKEE (reference sequence). V lost 4 bases and J lost 5; bases outside the gene matches: 12. The CDR3 DNA sequence: TGTGCCAGCAGCCCCGAGAGGCTAGCGGGGGGAAAAGATACGCAGTATTTT. Amino acid sequence: CASSPERLAGGKDTQYF. Variable domain in full (rest from reference TRBV5-5 and TRBJ2-3): DAGVTQSPTHLIKTRGQQVTLRCSPISGHKSVSWYQQVLGQGPQFIFQYYEKEERGRGNFPDRFSARQFPNYSSELNVNALLLGDSALYLCASSPERLAGGKDTQYFGPGTRLTVL.

J is TRBJ1-5 and V is TRBV12-3 or TRBV12-4; 8 nucleotides align to TRBD1. The CDR3 contains 16 residues. V dropped 7 bases and J dropped 1; count of bases not matched to a gene: 9. The CDR3 DNA reads as TGTGCCAGCACCGTAAACCGGGACAGGAGCAATCAGCCCCAGCATTTT. It encodes CASTVNRDRSNQPQHF.

This clonotype was counted between two and nine times. The CDR3 DNA follows: TGTGCCGGCCGGGACAGCTCCTACAATGAGCAGTTCTTC. Its translation: CAGRDSSYNEQFF. The chain combines TRBV6-2 or TRBV6-3 with TRBJ2-1, with 7 bases fitting TRBD1. Germline V CDR1 and CDR2: MNHEY, SVGEGT. The CDR3 spans 13 residues. The J segment lost 0 bases and the V segment lost 11 bases, leaving 4 bases of the junction unmatched.

The chain carries TRBV6-1 and TRBJ2-3; 7 bases match TRBD1. Germline-derived CDR1 and CDR2 are MNHNS and SASEGT. There are 14 residues in the CDR3. The J segment lost 5 bases and the V segment lost 3 bases, leaving 5 bases of the junction unmatched. DNA for the CDR3: TGTGCCAGCAGTGACCCAAACAGGGGAGATACGCAGTATTTT. Translated: CASSDPNRGDTQYF.

This clonotype was observed a handful of times. CDR3 nucleotide sequence: TGTGCCACCAGTGACTCCATCCGGTGGGCGAACACTGAAGCTTTCTTT. Translating gives CATSDSIRWANTEAFF. V is TRBV24-1 and J is TRBJ1-1; D unresolved. Germline CDR1 reads KGHDR; CDR2 reads SFDVKD. The CDR3 is 16 residues long. V lost 4 bases and J lost 1, with 15 bases in between.

The chain carries TRBV5-1 and TRBJ1-2; 7 nucleotides agree with TRBD1. This CDR3 has 15 residues. Per the germline V gene, CDR1 is SGHRS and CDR2 is YFSETQ. The J segment lost 3 bases and the V segment lost 4 bases, leaving 9 bases of the junction unmatched. CDR3 DNA sequence: TGCGCCAGCAGCGTGGACAGGTCATTCGACTATGGCTACACCTTC. This translates into CASSVDRSFDYGYTF.

The V gene is TRBV9, the J gene TRBJ2-3; D call uncertain. Germline CDR1 reads SGDLS; CDR2 reads YYNGEE. With 7 bases removed from V and 7 bases from J, the gap between germline ends came to 10 bases. The CDR3 is 11 residues long. The CDR3 sequence: CASGSLYTQYF. The CDR3 coding sequence is TGTGCCAGCGGTAGTCTATATACGCAGTATTTT.

This clonotype has just a few counts. The chain has TRBV20-1 and TRBJ2-1; 7 positions match TRBD2. The germline V gene has CDR1 DFQATT and CDR2 SNEGSKA (reference sequence). The CDR3 sequence is 15 residues long. Unmatched junction bases numbered 14, after V lost 6 bases and J lost 6 bases. CDR3 DNA: TGCAGTGCCCCCATTCGGACTAGGCCCGCCAATGAGCAGTTCTTC. Its protein is CSAPIRTRPANEQFF.

This clonotype was observed a few times. This chain connects TRBV20-1 to TRBJ2-2, with D possibly matching TRBD2 (6 bases). The V gene's germline CDR1 is DFQATT and CDR2 SNEGSKA (reference sequence). This CDR3 region has 13 residues. Deletions cut 3 bases from V and 5 bases from J, with 10 bases between. CDR3 protein: CSASGSVTGELFF. CDR3 nucleotide sequence: TGCAGTGCTAGCGGGAGCGTTACCGGGGAGCTGTTTTTT.

The rearrangement uses TRBV7-9 and TRBJ2-2; D perhaps matches TRBD2 (6 bases). In germline, CDR1 is SEHNR, CDR2 FQNEAQ (reference sequence). The V end was cut by 1 base, the J end by 0 bases, with 12 bases between. The CDR3 length is 17 residues. The DNA of the CDR3 is TGTGCCAGCAGCTTAGTAGGCGGGACGACGAACACCGGGGAGCTGTTTTTT. This translates into CASSLVGGTTNTGELFF.

V and J are TRBV4-3 and TRBJ2-5, with 9 bases that match TRBD1. The CDR3 runs 16 residues. The trim removed 1 base at V and 5 bases at J, leaving 8 bases unmatched. From germline, CDR1 is LGHNA and CDR2 YSLEER. CDR3 region: CASSQGGTGGVETQYF. The CDR3 DNA is TGCGCCAGCAGCCAAGGAGGAACAGGGGGCGTGGAGACCCAGTACTTC.

This clonotype was detected a few times. J is TRBJ2-7 and V is TRBV11-3; a weak D match, TRBD1 (6 bases). There are 15 residues in the CDR3. CDR1 SGHNT and CDR2 YENEEA come from the germline V gene. Deletions cut 4 bases from V and 9 bases from J, with 22 bases between. DNA for the CDR3: TGTGCCAGCAGCTCCCGGAGAGGGGGTTTAGGTGGGCAGTACTTC. Translated, it gives CASSSRRGGLGGQYF.

The chain couples TRBV10-3 to TRBJ2-7; 11 bases line up with TRBD2. Looked up from germline, CDR1 is ENHRY and CDR2 is SYGVKD. V shed 2 bases and J 4 bases; nucleotides not matched to a gene: 1. The CDR3 totals 14 residues. CDR3 sequence (DNA): TGTGCCATCAGTGAGATAGCGGGAGGGTACGAGCAGTACTTC. This translates into CAISEIAGGYEQYF.

This clonotype was detected a few times. The CDR3 is CASSPGWADYGYTF. CDR3 coding DNA: TGCGCCAGCAGCCCCGGTTGGGCCGACTATGGCTACACCTTC. This chain connects TRBV5-1 to TRBJ1-2; no definite D call. The CDR3 spans 14 residues. V lost 4 bases and J lost 3, with 13 bases in between. Germline V gene sequence: CDR1 SGHRS, CDR2 YFSETQ.

This clonotype was seen only a few times. This chain links TRBV27 with TRBJ2-7; D unresolved. The CDR3 covers 14 residues. Germline loops: CDR1 MNHEY, CDR2 SMNVEV (reference sequence). Trimming shortened V by 2 bases and J by 1 base, and 9 bases separated the two germline ends. The CDR3 here is CASSLLVGSYEQYF. CDR3 sequence (DNA): TGTGCCAGCAGTTTACTGGTAGGTTCCTACGAGCAGTACTTC.

This clonotype was seen only a few times. The J gene is TRBJ2-7, the V gene TRBV7-2; 7 nucleotides align to TRBD1. The CDR3 covers 15 residues. Germline V CDR1 and CDR2: SGHTA, FQGNSA. The ends lost 5 bases at V and 2 bases at J; junction bases unmatched: 9. The CDR3 bases are TGTGCCAGCAGCCCTAGGACAGGCTTAACCTACGAGCAGTACTTC. It translates to CASSPRTGLTYEQYF.

The CDR3 DNA reads as TGCAGTGCTAGTAAGGGGCGCGACACCGGGGAGCTGTTTTTT. Amino acids: CSASKGRDTGELFF. The chain links TRBV20-1 to TRBJ2-2; weak D call: TRBD1 (5 bases). This CDR3 contains 14 residues. Trimming took off 3 bases at V and 3 bases at J, with 11 bases between the two ends. From germline, CDR1 is DFQATT and CDR2 SNEGSKA (reference sequence).

The sample holds a few counts of this clonotype. The chain has TRBV3-1 and TRBJ2-7; tentative D call: TRBD2 (5 bases). V was cut by 4 bases and J by 5 bases, with 15 bases left in between. Looked up from germline, CDR1 is LGHDT and CDR2 is YNNKEL (reference sequence). The CDR3 runs to 14 residues. The CDR3 region has the DNA TGTGCCAGCAGCCGGACCGGAGCCGGGAACGAGCAGTACTTC. This codes for CASSRTGAGNEQYF.

This clonotype occurred a few times. Here the CDR3 reads CASSYSRLAGDYEQYF. The DNA for the CDR3 is TGTGCCAGCAGTTACTCACGACTAGCGGGAGACTACGAGCAGTACTTC. The V call is TRBV6-2 or TRBV6-3, the J call TRBJ2-7; 12 bases agree with TRBD2. The V gene's germline CDR1 is MNHEY and CDR2 SVGEGT. V lost 0 bases to trimming and J lost 3 bases; unmatched junction nucleotides: 3. CDR3 length: 16 amino acids.

This clonotype was seen only a few times. The CDR3 DNA is TGTGCCAGCAGTTTAAAGCTAGCGGATTACACAGATACGCAGTATTTT. This translates into CASSLKLADYTDTQYF. The genes are TRBV12-3 or TRBV12-4 and TRBJ2-3; 7 bases line up with TRBD2. CDR3 length: 16 amino acids. The J segment lost 2 bases and the V segment lost 2 bases, leaving 7 bases of the junction unmatched.